A single sample is the source of the 14 T cell receptor beta chains below, sequenced in a study of blood T cell repertoires in COVID-19. The protocol was immunoSEQ multiplex PCR, while the TCRdb copy is restricted to in-frame clones and leaves out a portion. The repertoire holds about 210,000 clones, 92% seen once, with approximately 1.2% in the top ten. The sample consisted of peripheral blood. These receptors all stem from a man aged 30-40 years with acute or convalescent COVID-19.

The chain joins TRBV4-1 to TRBJ2-3; a weak D match, TRBD2 (6 bases). CDR3 length equals 15 residues. V was trimmed by 0 bases and J by 5 bases, leaving 12 bases between them. Germline values: CDR1 MGHRA, CDR2 YSYEKL. This CDR3 reads CASSQDPAGRDTQYF. CDR3 sequence (DNA): TGCGCCAGCAGCCAAGACCCTGCGGGGAGAGATACGCAGTATTTT.

V is TRBV19 and J is TRBJ2-2; 7 bases agree with TRBD1. In germline, CDR1 is LNHDA, CDR2 SQIVND (reference sequence). After removal of 8 bases from V and 4 bases from J, the junction contained 7 bases not matched to a gene. CDR3 size: 14 residues. The CDR3: CASSSGGVTGELFF. CDR3 DNA sequence: TGTGCCAGTTCGTCAGGGGGAGTCACCGGGGAGCTGTTTTTT. The full variable domain, with the rest looked up from reference TRBV19 and TRBJ2-2, is DGGITQSPKYLFRKEGQNVTLSCEQNLNHDAMYWYRQDPGQGLRLIYYSQIVNDFQKGDIAEGYSVSREKKESFPLTVTSAQKNPTAFYLCASSSGGVTGELFFGEGSRLTVL.

The rearrangement uses TRBV5-1 and TRBJ1-4; D is possibly TRBD1 (6 bases). The ends were cut back, 4 bases at V and 5 bases at J, with 12 bases in the middle. The germline CDR1 and CDR2 sequences are SGHRS and YFSETQ. The CDR3 length is 14 residues. DNA of the CDR3: TGCGCCAGCAGCGTCGGGACATCGAATGAAAAACTGTTTTTT. Translation: CASSVGTSNEKLFF.

DNA for the CDR3: TGTGCCATCAGTGAAAATTTCGGAACAGGGGGAAACACTGAAGCTTTCTTT. This translates into CAISENFGTGGNTEAFF. The V call is TRBV10-3, the J call TRBJ1-1; 8 bases agree with TRBD1. The CDR3 has 17 amino acids. V lost 3 bases, J lost 2 bases, and 11 bases stayed unmatched. The germline V gene has CDR1 ENHRY and CDR2 SYGVKD.

The chain employs TRBV7-3 and TRBJ1-5; D gene uncertain. The V and J ends lost 0 bases and 4 bases respectively, with 4 bases between them. The CDR3 has 13 residues. The germline CDR1 and CDR2 sequences are SGHTA and FQGTGA. CDR3 sequence: CASSLTLNQPQHF. The CDR3 nucleotides read TGTGCCAGCAGCTTAACGCTAAATCAGCCCCAGCATTTT.

CDR3 protein: CASSQDTNQPQHF. The DNA of the CDR3 is TGTGCCAGCAGCCAGGACACCAATCAGCCCCAGCATTTT. The V call is TRBV28, the J call TRBJ1-5, with D possibly TRBD1 on 5 matching bases. Germline-derived CDR1 and CDR2 are MDHEN and SYDVKM. This CDR3 is 13 amino acids long. Trimming stripped 6 bases from V and 3 bases from J, with 9 bases between.

The gene calls are TRBV6-4 and TRBJ2-2; perhaps TRBD1 as D (5 bases). The germline gives CDR1 MRHNA, CDR2 SNTAGT. The CDR3 has 16 amino acids. V was pared by 2 bases and J by 3 bases, with 13 bases between. Written as DNA, the CDR3 is TGTGCCAGCAGTGACCGTCCAGGGTCGGACACCGGGGAGCTGTTTTTT. Residues: CASSDRPGSDTGELFF.

J is TRBJ1-1 and V is TRBV5-6; weak D call: TRBD1 (5 bases). This CDR3 contains 12 residues. V shed 7 bases and J shed 6 bases, with 13 bases lying between them. Germline V gene data show CDR1 as SGHDT and CDR2 as YYEEEE. In nucleotides, the CDR3 is TGTGCCAGCCAGGGTTTGGACGCTGAAGCTTTCTTT. It codes for CASQGLDAEAFF.

The chain recombines TRBV29-1 with TRBJ1-3, with D perhaps matching TRBD1 (5 bases). The CDR3 has 13 amino acids. V was trimmed by 6 bases and J by 2 bases, leaving 11 bases between them. Germline CDR1 reads SQVTM; CDR2 reads ANQGSEA. This CDR3 is CSVARGTGNTIYF. The CDR3 region has the DNA TGCAGCGTAGCACGGGGGACTGGAAACACCATATATTTT.

The genes are TRBV19 and TRBJ1-1, with unresolved D. Germline V CDR1 and CDR2: LNHDA, SQIVND (reference sequence). This CDR3 has 15 amino acids. Trimming shortened V by 3 bases and J by 5 bases, and 16 bases separated the two germline ends. The CDR3 is CASSIAGFLGTEAFF. CDR3 nucleotide sequence: TGTGCCAGTAGTATCGCCGGGTTTTTAGGAACTGAAGCTTTCTTT. The full variable domain, completed using reference TRBV19 and TRBJ1-1, is DGGITQSPKYLFRKEGQNVTLSCEQNLNHDAMYWYRQDPGQGLRLIYYSQIVNDFQKGDIAEGYSVSREKKESFPLTVTSAQKNPTAFYLCASSIAGFLGTEAFFGQGTRLTVV.

The J gene is TRBJ2-7, the V gene TRBV2, with 9 bases identical to TRBD2. V shed 5 bases and J 5 bases; nucleotides not matched to a gene: 7. Germline V gene data show CDR1 as SNHLY and CDR2 as FYNNEI. This CDR3 has 14 amino acids. The CDR3 reads CASSRLAGVDEQYF. CDR3 in DNA: TGTGCCAGCAGTCGTTTAGCGGGAGTTGACGAGCAGTACTTC.

In its sample, this clone was seen once. The rearrangement uses TRBV19 and TRBJ2-1; D is possibly TRBD2 (7 bases). The ends were cut back, 10 bases at V and 1 base at J, with 11 bases in the middle. CDR1 is LNHDA and CDR2 is SQIVND in the germline V gene (reference sequence). This CDR3 is 13 amino acids long. In nucleotides, the CDR3 is TGTGCCACCGCGGGGGCTTCCTACAATGAGCAGTTCTTC. It specifies CATAGASYNEQFF.

The V gene is TRBV28, the J gene TRBJ2-7, with TRBD1 matching 7 bases. Germline V lookup: CDR1 MDHEN, CDR2 SYDVKM. The CDR3 totals 13 residues. V was pared by 8 bases and J by 2 bases, with 6 bases of the junction left unmatched. CDR3 residues: CASVGDRAYEQYF. CDR3 bases: TGTGCCAGCGTGGGGGACAGAGCCTACGAGCAGTACTTC.

The V and J genes are TRBV6-5 and TRBJ1-1; D gene ambiguous. The CDR3 length is 13 residues. Germline lookup yields CDR1 MNHEY and CDR2 SVGAGI. V lost 8 bases and J lost 3, with 13 bases in between. The CDR3: CASARGWDTEAFF. CDR3 DNA sequence: TGTGCCAGCGCCCGGGGTTGGGACACTGAAGCTTTCTTT.